This TCR beta chain was identified in a study of shared clonotypes between healthy human individuals. At the level of the study: The people who gave samples were a couple of women and a few men aged 18 to 49. Study outcomes and limitations: The authors sampled blood alone, and tissue repertoires likely differ. Generation probabilities of non-shared clonotypes were lower (relative to those shared by all four donors).

Libraries were prepared by immunoSEQ multiplex PCR; TCRdb keeps only in-frame clonotypes and omits some of them. The repertoire includes about 710,000 clones, just under 75% of them detected once, and over 1.5% sits in the top ten. Concerning this clone: Its antigen remains unknown.

There were no recent acute infections or vaccinations among the donors, who were healthy HIV-negative adults. Looked up from germline, CDR1 is SEHNR and CDR2 is FQNEAQ (reference sequence). The CDR3 covers 14 residues. Trimming took off 5 bases at V and 3 bases at J, with 13 bases between the two ends. The source material was memory CD4+ T cells sorted from blood. Noted subset: CD45RA-negative fraction. This sequence originates from a woman in her twenties or thirties in good health. This rearrangement joins TRBV7-9 to TRBJ1-1, with D unresolved. The CDR3 DNA reads TGTGCCAGCAGCCTACCAAATCCCCACACTGAAGCTTTCTTT. It is translated as CASSLPNPHTEAFF.